These 7 T cell receptor beta chains originate from one sample sequenced in a study of T cells in Graves' hyperthyroidism and ophthalmopathy. From RNA transcripts, TCR beta CDR3 regions were amplified. First-round RT-PCR with HTBI primers amplified the TCR CDR3 region. TCRdb processed the multiplex PCR reads anew with MiXCR; each CDR3 protein has one entry. The sample comprises approximately 630,000 distinct CDR3 sequences, 15% to 20% of which are singletons, and approximately 3.9% rests with the top ten. The sample was blood. These receptors all come from a woman aged 25 to 39 with Graves' hyperthyroidism.

This clonotype was counted many times. The chain uses TRBV29-1 and TRBJ1-1; TRBD1 aligns across 7 bases. V trimming: 6 bases; J trimming: 6 bases; junction bases outside the gene matches: 13. From germline, CDR1 is SQVTM and CDR2 ANQGSEA. The CDR3 covers 14 residues. The CDR3 loop is CSVETQGKRAEAFF. CDR3 sequence (DNA): TGCAGCGTCGAAACACAGGGGAAACGCGCTGAAGCTTTCTTT.

This clonotype has at least ten counts. The V call is TRBV27, the J call TRBJ2-5, with D possibly being TRBD2 (6 bases). In germline, CDR1 is MNHEY, CDR2 SMNVEV (reference sequence). V lost 0 bases, J lost 1 base, and 6 bases lay in between. The CDR3 has 14 residues. The CDR3 is CASSLSGGQETQYF. CDR3 bases: TGTGCCAGCAGTTTATCCGGGGGCCAAGAGACCCAGTACTTC.

In its sample, this clonotype was seen many times. V and J are TRBV3-1 and TRBJ2-7; 7 nucleotides agree with TRBD2. Germline assignment: CDR1 LGHDT and CDR2 YNNKEL (reference sequence). The CDR3 is 12 residues long. V dropped 11 bases and J dropped 3; count of bases not matched to a gene: 7. CDR3 sequence: CAVSGGNYEQYF. Written as DNA, the CDR3 is TGTGCCGTGTCCGGGGGGAACTACGAGCAGTACTTC.

This clonotype was counted between two and nine times. This chain links TRBV4-2 with TRBJ1-3; unclear D gene. Trimming removed 0 bases from V and 3 bases from J, with 12 bases in between. Germline assignment: CDR1 LGHNA and CDR2 YNFKEQ. This CDR3 is 16 amino acids long. The CDR3 protein is CASSQDRGAYGNTIYF. In nucleotides, the CDR3 is TGTGCCAGCAGCCAAGATCGGGGTGCGTATGGAAACACCATATATTTT.

The chain has TRBV19 and TRBJ2-5, with a weak D call TRBD2 (8 bases). There are 17 residues in the CDR3. The ends were cut back, 6 bases at V and 1 base at J, with 21 bases in the middle. Germline V gene data show CDR1 as LNHDA and CDR2 as SQIVND (reference sequence). In DNA form, the CDR3 reads TGTGCCAGTAGAACCAGACCCGGGGGGGACAGCCAAGAGACCCAGTACTTC. It translates to CASRTRPGGDSQETQYF. Full variable domain (missing parts from reference TRBV19 and TRBJ2-5): DGGITQSPKYLFRKEGQNVTLSCEQNLNHDAMYWYRQDPGQGLRLIYYSQIVNDFQKGDIAEGYSVSREKKESFPLTVTSAQKNPTAFYLCASRTRPGGDSQETQYFGPGTRLLVL.

This clonotype is a singleton in its sample. The genes are TRBV14 and TRBJ2-7; D perhaps matches TRBD1 (5 bases). The CDR3 spans 14 residues. Germline V gene data show CDR1 as SGHDN and CDR2 as FVKESK. V lost 1 base and J lost 6, with 13 bases in between. CDR3 in amino acids: CASSQGAGWGEQYF. Written as DNA, the CDR3 is TGTGCCAGCAGCCAAGGGGCAGGGTGGGGCGAGCAGTACTTC.

The chain employs TRBV19 and TRBJ1-1; D is perhaps TRBD1 (5 bases). The CDR3 totals 12 residues. CDR1 and CDR2 from the germline V gene are LNHDA and SQIVND (reference sequence). Between the trimmed V and J ends, which lost 6 bases and 8 bases, there was a span of 13 bases. The CDR3 DNA reads as TGTGCCAGTAGGCTACAGGCAACCGAAGCTTTCTTT. Residues: CASRLQATEAFF.